This TCR beta chain was identified during a study of blood T cell repertoires in COVID-19. TCRdb keeps only in-frame clones here, not all; method: immunoSEQ multiplex PCR. The sample has some 490,000 clones, approximately 83% seen once. With 4 bases removed from V and 6 bases from J, the gap between germline ends came to 21 bases. The CDR3 loop spans 16 amino acids. Germline-derived CDR1 and CDR2 are SGHRS and YFSETQ. Material for sequencing was peripheral blood. The origin of this receptor is a human donor in a cohort sampled during active COVID-19. The V gene is TRBV5-1, the J gene TRBJ2-3; tentative D call: TRBD1 (6 bases). The CDR3 DNA is TGCGCCAGCAGCCCTCCGGGCCCCAGGGGCGCGGATACGCAGTATTTT. Encoded protein: CASSPPGPRGADTQYF.